What follows is one T cell receptor (beta chain) and its context. As yet, its antigen is unknown. This record belongs to a study of cytomegalovirus exposure and HLA in healthy donors. Study at large: Clustering assigned about 80% of the approximately 400 genotyped donors to the Caucasian-associated ancestry cluster. Study-wide results and limits: When analyzed later, a missense DCLRE1C variant was found to be linked to TCR beta V- and J-gene trimming.

This CDR3 contains 16 residues. Germline loops: CDR1 SGHRS, CDR2 YFSETQ. The V end lost 3 bases, the J end lost 4 bases, and 19 bases lay between the germline ends. PCR employed 60 Vbeta and 13 Jbeta primers. Sequencing used immunoSEQ multiplex PCR; TCRdb keeps in-frame clones, though not all of them. The sample has just over 150,000 clones; about 65% are singletons. It was healthy bone marrow donors who served as donors. The chain joins TRBV5-1 to TRBJ1-1; D gene ambiguous. The TCR was taken from a man aged 35 to 55 in good health and CMV-seropositive. Sequencing was performed on PBMCs. In DNA, the CDR3 is TGCGCCAGCAGCTCCCCATCCCCGGGAGGGAGCACTGAAGCTTTCTTT. Its translation is CASSSPSPGGSTEAFF.